This TCR beta chain was sequenced in a study of response to subunit inactivated influenza vaccine. A few counts support this clonotype. As yet, its antigen is unknown. V shed 1 base and J shed 4 bases, with 10 bases lying between them. This CDR3 spans 14 amino acids. The germline CDR1 and CDR2 sequences are DFQATT and SNEGSKA (reference sequence). Regarding the study as a whole: Each seasonal flu vaccination may recruit only limited new T cells, authors suggested.

Each CDR3 protein gets one entry after TCRdb re-called the RT-PCR reads with MiXCR. Altogether about 520,000 distinct CDR3 sequences are present, approximately 6.9% being singletons, with the ten largest covering less than 15%. V gene TRBV20-1 combines with J gene TRBJ1-4; no definite D call. The specimen comprised PBMCs from blood, sampled less than 25 months after vaccination. This receptor was taken from a man aged 45 to 70 who received an inactivated influenza vaccine. This chain's CDR3 is CSARGRAYNEKLFF. DNA for the CDR3: TGCAGTGCTAGAGGGAGGGCTTATAATGAAAAACTGTTTTTT.